This TCR beta chain was retrieved from a study of regulatory T cells in long-lasting Graves disease. Time point defined: newly diagnosed GD, antithyroid drugs for less than 3 months. After RNA was extracted from PBMCs, the TCR library was made from it. Worth noting for this clonotype: This could be a read error, since a much larger clone is one nucleotide away. Without the conserved terminal phenylalanine or tryptophan, this CDR3 likely stems from a read error.

Germline CDR1 is MNHNS and CDR2 is SASEGT. This CDR3 region has 15 residues. Trimming took 4 bases from V and 9 from J; bases not matched to a gene: 9. Arm-PCR with iRepertoire HTBI primers amplified the CDR3 regions for these TCR beta libraries. Source study methods: Samples jointly harbored 62 TRBV and about 14 TRBJ segments. TCRdb re-called the multiplex PCR reads with MiXCR, one entry per CDR3 protein. None of the V and J calls come from the authors' own analysis; TCRdb made them. This table holds some 490,000 distinct CDR3 sequences, more than 10% found once. The data also belong to a second study, concerning T cells in Graves' hyperthyroidism and ophthalmopathy. That publication notes: Patients aged 18 to 65 had newly diagnosed hyperthyroidism lasting under 2 months. The TCR CDR3 first-round RT-PCR relied on the HTBI primer set.

The source material was peripheral blood mononuclear cells (PBMCs), sampled at new diagnosis, from a patient treated with antithyroid drugs. The sequence was obtained from a woman aged 30 to 39 with Graves disease. This chain connects TRBV6-1 to TRBJ2-1; TRBD2 matches at 10 bases. CDR3 DNA: TGTGCCAGCAGTGTTAGCGGGAGGCTCCCGGGTGAGCAGTTCTTA. It yields the protein CASSVSGRLPGEQFL.